One and the same sample provided the 14 T cell receptor beta chains below, sequenced in a study of neoadjuvant nivolumab and ipilimumab in lung cancer. Profiling relied on immunoSEQ multiplex PCR, and the TCRdb table lists in-frame clones only, not all of them. Of tens of thousands of clones in the sample, about nine tenths were seen once. Source: peripheral blood, taken after neoadjuvant nivolumab, alone or with ipilimumab, at or shortly before surgery. Receptor source: an adult with non-small cell lung cancer.

The rearrangement links TRBV2 to TRBJ1-1; D remains unclear. The germline CDR1 and CDR2 sequences are SNHLY and FYNNEI. The CDR3 is made up of 13 amino acids. Trimming pared 6 bases from V and 7 bases from J, leaving 15 bases between. The CDR3 sequence: CASSQRLGSEAFF. CDR3 sequence (DNA): TGTGCCAGCAGCCAGAGGCTGGGGAGTGAAGCTTTCTTT. The whole variable domain, filled in from reference TRBV2 and TRBJ1-1, reads EPEVTQTPSHQVTQMGQEVILRCVPISNHLYFYWYRQILGQKVEFLVSFYNNEISEKSEIFDDQFSVERPDGSNFTLKIRSTKLEDSAMYFCASSQRLGSEAFFGQGTRLTVV.

The chain employs TRBV6-6 and TRBJ2-3, with 7 bases identical to TRBD2. Unmatched junction bases numbered 9, after V lost 6 bases and J lost 0 bases. Per the germline V gene, CDR1 is MNHNY and CDR2 is SVGAGI (reference sequence). This CDR3 is built from 16 residues. CDR3: CASRQMGGWSTDTQYF. The CDR3 coding sequence is TGTGCCAGCAGGCAGATGGGGGGGTGGAGCACAGATACGCAGTATTTT.

V gene TRBV7-8 combines with J gene TRBJ1-1; a possible D gene is TRBD1 (6 bases). The germline CDR1 and CDR2 sequences are SGHVS and FQNEAQ. The CDR3 runs 16 residues. V lost 1 base to trimming and J lost 6 bases, with 18 bases between them. The CDR3 spells CASSLGWDTSQPEAFF. As DNA, the CDR3 is TGTGCCAGCAGCTTAGGATGGGACACCTCCCAACCTGAAGCTTTCTTT.

This rearrangement joins TRBV29-1 to TRBJ1-1; D is uncertain. Germline-derived CDR1 and CDR2 are SQVTM and ANQGSEA. The CDR3 has 9 amino acids. Trimming removed 7 bases from V and 5 bases from J, with 5 bases in between. The CDR3 loop is CSAGTEAFF. The CDR3 DNA follows: TGCAGCGCCGGTACTGAAGCTTTCTTT.

This chain uses TRBV5-5 with TRBJ1-6, with D possibly TRBD1 on 6 matching bases. The germline V and J ends were trimmed by 4 bases and 10 bases, with 12 bases remaining between them. The germline V gene encodes CDR1 SGHKS and CDR2 YYEKEE (reference sequence). CDR3 length equals 13 residues. For the CDR3, the DNA is TGTGCCAGCAGCCGGGACATTGGATCACCCCTCCACTTT. Its protein is CASSRDIGSPLHF.

The chain couples TRBV5-6 to TRBJ2-1, with unresolved D. Germline V gene data show CDR1 as SGHDT and CDR2 as YYEEEE. Trimming removed 4 bases at V and 8 bases at J, with 10 bases between. The CDR3 totals 12 residues. The CDR3 reads CASSLTAYEQFF. CDR3 nucleotide sequence: TGTGCCAGCAGCCTCACCGCTTATGAGCAGTTCTTC. Looking up the rest from reference TRBV5-6 and TRBJ2-1 gives the full variable domain: DAGVTQSPTHLIKTRGQQVTLRCSPKSGHDTVSWYQQALGQGPQFIFQYYEEEERQRGNFPDRFSGHQFPNYSSELNVNALLLGDSALYLCASSLTAYEQFFGPGTRLTVL.

This chain joins TRBV6-5 and TRBJ2-2; TRBD2 might be the D (5 bases). The CDR3 is 15 amino acids. V lost 10 bases and J 2 bases, leaving 17 bases between the germline ends. Germline V lookup: CDR1 MNHEY, CDR2 SVGAGI. Written as DNA, the CDR3 is TGTGCCACCGCCCAAGATGGAGGAAACACCGGGGAGCTGTTTTTT. Its translation: CATAQDGGNTGELFF.

The chain is built from TRBV5-1 and TRBJ1-2, with D unresolved. V was clipped by 0 bases and J by 8 bases, with 14 bases between them. CDR3 size: 14 residues. Germline V gene sequence: CDR1 SGHRS, CDR2 YFSETQ. The CDR3 here is CASSLVGQDDGYTF. CDR3 coding DNA: TGCGCCAGCAGCTTGGTCGGTCAAGACGACGGCTACACCTTC.

This clone has just a few counts. The CDR3 DNA sequence: TGTGCCAGCAGTTACTCCCACAGGGTGGGCACTGAAGCTTTCTTT. Translated, it gives CASSYSHRVGTEAFF. This chain joins TRBV6-5 and TRBJ1-1; possible D gene TRBD1, 6 bases. This CDR3 comprises 15 residues. V dropped 0 bases and J dropped 4 bases, with 12 bases sitting between them. Germline V lookup: CDR1 MNHEY, CDR2 SVGAGI.

This clone was seen once. The V and J genes are TRBV7-9 and TRBJ1-1, with D uncertain. The CDR3 runs to 13 residues. Germline assignment: CDR1 SEHNR and CDR2 FQNEAQ (reference sequence). The ends were cut back, 2 bases at V and 0 bases at J, with 4 bases in the middle. CDR3 loop: CASSLSVNTEAFF. The CDR3 nucleotides read TGTGCCAGCAGCTTAAGTGTGAACACTGAAGCTTTCTTT. The variable domain in full, with the rest retrieved from reference TRBV7-9 and TRBJ1-1, is DTGVSQNPRHKITKRGQNVTFRCDPISEHNRLYWYRQTLGQGPEFLTYFQNEAQLEKSRLLSDRFSAERPKGSFSTLEIQRTEQGDSAMYLCASSLSVNTEAFFGQGTRLTVV.

The chain employs TRBV5-5 and TRBJ2-7; D not certain. V was trimmed by 6 bases and J by 3 bases, leaving 7 bases between them. The germline CDR1 and CDR2 sequences are SGHKS and YYEKEE (reference sequence). The CDR3 has 11 amino acids. CDR3 region: CASTEFYEQYF. DNA for the CDR3: TGTGCCAGCACTGAGTTCTACGAGCAGTACTTC.

The chain combines TRBV5-1 with TRBJ1-1; D unresolved. The CDR3 loop spans 13 amino acids. The germline V and J ends were trimmed by 4 bases and 1 base, with 8 bases remaining between them. The germline gives CDR1 SGHRS, CDR2 YFSETQ. As DNA, the CDR3 is TGCGCCAGCAGCCGAGAACGGAACACTGAAGCTTTCTTT. Protein: CASSRERNTEAFF.

The rearrangement uses TRBV5-1 and TRBJ2-2; 11 bases are a match to TRBD2. The V segment lost 4 bases and the J segment 1 base; nucleotides outside the gene matches: 3. The length of the CDR3 is 16 residues. The germline gives CDR1 SGHRS, CDR2 YFSETQ. CDR3 sequence reads: CASSLLAGGNTGELFF. In DNA, the CDR3 is TGCGCCAGCAGCCTTCTAGCGGGGGGGAACACCGGGGAGCTGTTTTTT.

The chain links TRBV13 to TRBJ1-1; possible D gene TRBD1, 6 bases. Germline assignment: CDR1 PRHDT and CDR2 FYEKMQ (reference sequence). The ends were cut back, 2 bases at V and 0 bases at J, with 7 bases in the middle. The CDR3 totals 14 residues. The CDR3 coding sequence is TGTGCCAGCAGCTTACAGGGGATGAACACTGAAGCTTTCTTT. It codes for CASSLQGMNTEAFF.